At least ten counts were recorded for the clone carrying this TCR beta chain. The antigen is unknown. The read terminates 3 residues ahead of where the CDR3 ends, so the germline J gene completes it. This record belongs to a study of T cell clonality in common variable immunodeficiency. Study-wide results and limits: Reportedly, TCR beta sequences from common variable immunodeficiency showed fewer deletions and N-nucleotide insertions.

The CDR3 runs to 14 residues. The V end was cut by 0 bases, the J end by 4 bases, with 8 bases between. Germline CDR1 is SGHTA and CDR2 is FQGNSA. Generated by immunoSEQ multiplex PCR, the TCRdb table keeps only in-frame clones and is missing some. The sample shows about 5,000 clones, none of them appearing just once. Sequencing was carried out using peripheral blood mononuclear cells. The V and J genes are TRBV7-2 and TRBJ2-3; no clear D gene. This clonotype was obtained from a human donor with common variable immunodeficiency. CDR3 bases read: TGTGCCAGCAGCTTAGCGCTCGGTTCAGATACG. Translation: CASSLALGSDT. The entire CDR3 sequence reads CASSLALGSDTQYF.